Each of the 21 T cell receptor beta chains below was sequenced from the same sample in a study of cytomegalovirus exposure and HLA in healthy donors. With 60 Vbeta and 13 Jbeta primers, the PCR was carried out. The repertoire was sequenced with immunoSEQ multiplex PCR; TCRdb's copy has only in-frame clones and lacks some. Of about 230,000 clones detected, roughly 84% appear once; the ten largest clones hold approximately 0.24%. Sequenced input: PBMCs. These receptors were collected from a girl aged 2-10 years in good health and CMV-seronegative.

The genes are TRBV29-1 and TRBJ2-1, with 9 nucleotides matching TRBD2. The ends lost 4 bases at V and 8 bases at J; junction bases unmatched: 6. The CDR3 is made up of 13 amino acids. Germline V gene sequence: CDR1 SQVTM, CDR2 ANQGSEA. CDR3 protein: CSVAGGGAYEQFF. The CDR3 bases are TGCAGCGTTGCTGGCGGGGGGGCTTATGAGCAGTTCTTC.

The chain combines TRBV6-6 with TRBJ1-2; 8 positions match TRBD1. V lost 6 bases to trimming and J lost 4 bases; unmatched junction nucleotides: 7. The length of the CDR3 is 14 residues. Germline CDR1 MNHNY, CDR2 SVGAGI (reference sequence). CDR3 sequence reads: CASSPGQGGYGYTF. The CDR3 DNA reads as TGTGCCAGCAGCCCCGGACAGGGAGGCTATGGCTACACCTTC.

The chain recombines TRBV7-2 with TRBJ2-1, with 7 bases matching TRBD2. In germline, CDR1 is SGHTA, CDR2 FQGNSA. J gave up 10 bases and V 3 bases, and 9 bases lay outside the gene matches. This CDR3 has 14 amino acids. As DNA, the CDR3 is TGTGCCAGCAGCTTGCCACTTCGGGAGGTAGAGCAGTTCTTC. Its translation is CASSLPLREVEQFF.

This chain links TRBV5-1 with TRBJ2-7, with 9 bases that match TRBD1. Trimming took 3 bases from V and 4 from J; bases not matched to a gene: 11. The CDR3 totals 16 residues. CDR1 is SGHRS and CDR2 is YFSETQ in the germline V gene. The CDR3 loop reads CASSSRQGVGIYEQYF. The CDR3 DNA is TGCGCCAGCAGCTCTCGACAGGGGGTGGGGATTTACGAGCAGTACTTC. The full variable domain, rest sourced from reference TRBV5-1 and TRBJ2-7, is KAGVTQTPRYLIKTRGQQVTLSCSPISGHRSVSWYQQTPGQGLQFLFEYFSETQRNKGNFPGRFSGRQFSNSRSEMNVSTLELGDSALYLCASSSRQGVGIYEQYFGPGTRLTVT.

The chain is built from TRBV9 and TRBJ2-5, with 10 positions matching TRBD2. The V gene's germline CDR1 is SGDLS and CDR2 YYNGEE. V was pared by 6 bases and J by 2 bases, with 7 bases of the junction left unmatched. The CDR3 is 15 amino acids. The CDR3, as DNA: TGTGCCAGCACAAAGCGGGGGGGCCGTCAAGAGACCCAGTACTTC. Encoded protein: CASTKRGGRQETQYF.

This clone was seen a single time. The CDR3 here is CASSQGYGNQPQHF. CDR3 nucleotides: TGTGCCAGTAGCCAGGGTTATGGCAATCAGCCCCAGCATTTT. The gene calls are TRBV19 and TRBJ1-5; tentatively, D is TRBD1 (5 bases). The CDR3 covers 14 residues. V was trimmed by 6 bases and J by 2 bases, leaving 11 bases between them. From germline, CDR1 is LNHDA and CDR2 SQIVND (reference sequence).

The chain joins TRBV7-9 to TRBJ1-2, with D perhaps matching TRBD1 (5 bases). Germline V CDR1 and CDR2: SEHNR, FQNEAQ (reference sequence). The CDR3 spans 14 residues. V was clipped by 1 base and J by 7 bases, with 13 bases between them. CDR3 sequence reads: CASSLVGTGSGYTF. CDR3 nucleotide sequence: TGTGCCAGCAGCTTAGTCGGAACAGGCTCTGGCTACACCTTC.

The chain links TRBV6-5 to TRBJ2-7; D remains ambiguous. Germline V gene sequence: CDR1 MNHEY, CDR2 SVGAGI. CDR3 size: 14 residues. Trimming took off 0 bases at V and 3 bases at J, with 9 bases between the two ends. CDR3 bases: TGTGCCAGCAGTTACTCGACACTTCGCTACGAGCAGTACTTC. Encoded protein: CASSYSTLRYEQYF.

The rearrangement links TRBV5-4 to TRBJ2-7; 8 bases line up with TRBD2. The junction had 2 bases not matched to a gene; V was cut back by 0 bases and J by 3 bases. CDR3 size: 14 residues. Per the germline V gene, CDR1 is SGHNT and CDR2 is YYREEE (reference sequence). CDR3 DNA sequence: TGTGCCAGCAGCTTGGCGGGGGGGAACTACGAGCAGTACTTC. Translating it yields CASSLAGGNYEQYF.

The chain couples TRBV15 to TRBJ2-5, with a possible D match to TRBD1 (6 bases). V gave up 3 bases and J gave up 5 bases, with 10 bases separating them. Germline V gives CDR1 LNHNV, CDR2 YYDKDF (reference sequence). There are 13 residues in the CDR3. CDR3 bases: TGTGCCACCAGCAGCGGACAGTACGAGACCCAGTACTTC. Translating gives CATSSGQYETQYF.

This chain uses TRBV10-1 with TRBJ1-5, with D possibly being TRBD1 (6 bases). The CDR3 consists of 16 residues. Trimming removed 2 bases at V and 0 bases at J, with 11 bases between. Germline CDR1 and CDR2: WNHNN and SYGVQD (reference sequence). The CDR3 here is CASSEPGHHSNQPQHF. For the CDR3, the DNA is TGCGCCAGCAGTGAGCCGGGACACCATAGCAATCAGCCCCAGCATTTT.

The chain employs TRBV5-6 and TRBJ2-2, with a tentative D call TRBD2 (5 bases). Trimming cost V 0 bases and J 1 base, with 10 bases left between them. This CDR3 has 16 residues. Germline CDR1 SGHDT, CDR2 YYEEEE. The CDR3 here is CASSLGARENTGELFF. In DNA form, the CDR3 reads TGTGCCAGCAGCTTGGGAGCACGGGAGAACACCGGGGAGCTGTTTTTT.

The chain is built from TRBV5-1 and TRBJ2-5; 7 bases are shared with TRBD2. The germline V gene encodes CDR1 SGHRS and CDR2 YFSETQ. After removal of 0 bases from V and 1 base from J, the junction contained 3 bases not matched to a gene. This CDR3 region has 15 residues. CDR3 nucleotides: TGCGCCAGCAGCTTGGGAGCGGGACTCCAAGAGACCCAGTACTTC. Protein: CASSLGAGLQETQYF.

This chain uses TRBV5-1 with TRBJ2-7, with D maybe TRBD2 (5 bases). This CDR3 region has 13 residues. Germline-derived CDR1 and CDR2 are SGHRS and YFSETQ. V was pared by 5 bases and J by 3 bases, with 12 bases between. The CDR3 coding sequence is TGCGCCAGCAGTTGGGGAGTCCTCTACGAGCAGTACTTC. Translated, it gives CASSWGVLYEQYF.

The chain couples TRBV7-2 to TRBJ1-5, with 7 bases matching TRBD1. Trimming took 1 base from V and 0 from J; bases not matched to a gene: 6. The CDR3 length is 17 residues. The germline V gene has CDR1 SGHTA and CDR2 FQGNSA. The CDR3 region is CASSLEGTAYSNQPQHF. As DNA, the CDR3 is TGTGCCAGCAGCTTAGAAGGGACAGCGTATAGCAATCAGCCCCAGCATTTT.

This chain uses TRBV6-5 with TRBJ1-2; weak D call: TRBD1 (6 bases). V lost 6 bases, J lost 6 bases, and 11 bases lay in between. This CDR3 comprises 12 residues. Germline V gene data show CDR1 as MNHEY and CDR2 as SVGAGI. The CDR3 sequence is CASRSTGNGYTF. The CDR3 DNA reads as TGTGCCAGCAGATCCACAGGGAATGGCTACACCTTC.

The V gene is TRBV6-1, the J gene TRBJ2-1, with TRBD2 as a possible D gene (6 bases). This CDR3 region has 15 residues. Germline CDR1 MNHNS, CDR2 SASEGT. Trimming removed 6 bases at V and 0 bases at J, with 12 bases between. In DNA form, the CDR3 reads TGTGCCAGCAGGATTGCGGGGTCCTCCTACAATGAGCAGTTCTTC. This gives the protein CASRIAGSSYNEQFF.

This chain links TRBV20-1 with TRBJ2-3, with D unresolved. Per the germline V gene, CDR1 is DFQATT and CDR2 is SNEGSKA (reference sequence). V was shortened by 3 bases and J by 8 bases, with 9 bases between the two germline ends. The CDR3 runs to 11 residues. This CDR3 reads CSASEVGTQYF. DNA for the CDR3: TGCAGTGCTAGCGAGGTCGGTACGCAGTATTTT.

The chain uses TRBV25-1 and TRBJ1-3; 9 bases match TRBD1. Germline lookup yields CDR1 MGHDK and CDR2 SYGVNS. The CDR3 extends over 15 amino acids. The V gene end was trimmed by 11 bases and the J gene end by 0 bases; junction bases not matched to a gene: 8. CDR3 sequence: CAATGGPFSGNTIYF. In DNA form, the CDR3 reads TGTGCCGCGACAGGGGGTCCCTTCTCTGGAAACACCATATATTTT. Based on the CDR3 plus reference TRBV25-1 and TRBJ1-3, the full variable domain is EADIYQTPRYLVIGTGKKITLECSQTMGHDKMYWYQQDPGMELHLIHYSYGVNSTEKGDLSSESTVSRIRTEHFPLTLESARPSHTSQYLCAATGGPFSGNTIYFGEGSWLTVV.

This chain connects TRBV13 to TRBJ2-1; tentatively, D is TRBD2 (6 bases). The ends were cut back, 5 bases at V and 0 bases at J, with 17 bases in the middle. This CDR3 comprises 17 residues. Germline values: CDR1 PRHDT, CDR2 FYEKMQ (reference sequence). CDR3 amino acids: CASSAQEGAISYNEQFF. As DNA, the CDR3 is TGTGCCAGCAGCGCGCAGGAGGGAGCCATCTCCTACAATGAGCAGTTCTTC.

This clone appeared a single time. V and J are TRBV4-1 and TRBJ2-3; 7 bases are a match to TRBD2. Germline V lookup: CDR1 MGHRA, CDR2 YSYEKL. The junction had 4 bases not matched to a gene; V was cut back by 4 bases and J by 6 bases. There are 13 residues in the CDR3. CDR3 nucleotides: TGCGCCAGCAGCCCAGCGGGGCGGGATACGCAGTATTTT. It is translated as CASSPAGRDTQYF.